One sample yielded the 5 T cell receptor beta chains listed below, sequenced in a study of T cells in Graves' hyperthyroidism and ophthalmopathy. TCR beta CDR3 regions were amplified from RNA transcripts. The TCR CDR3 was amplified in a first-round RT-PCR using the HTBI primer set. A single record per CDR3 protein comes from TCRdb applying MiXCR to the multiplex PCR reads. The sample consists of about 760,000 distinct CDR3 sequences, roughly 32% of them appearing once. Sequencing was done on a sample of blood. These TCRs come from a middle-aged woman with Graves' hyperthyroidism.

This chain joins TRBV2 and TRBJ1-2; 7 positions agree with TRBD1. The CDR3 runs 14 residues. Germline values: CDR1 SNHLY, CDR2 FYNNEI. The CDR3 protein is CARDRRTGGSGYTF. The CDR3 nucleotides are TGTGCTAGAGATCGCCGGACAGGAGGTAGTGGCTACACCTTC.

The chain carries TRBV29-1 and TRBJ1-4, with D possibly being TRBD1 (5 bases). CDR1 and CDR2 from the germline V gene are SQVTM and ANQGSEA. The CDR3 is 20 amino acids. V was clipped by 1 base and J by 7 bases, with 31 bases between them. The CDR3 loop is CSVEGLEGPYEQGGSEKLFF. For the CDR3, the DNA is TGCAGCGTTGAAGGACTAGAAGGACCCTACGAGCAGGGAGGGAGTGAAAAACTGTTTTTT.

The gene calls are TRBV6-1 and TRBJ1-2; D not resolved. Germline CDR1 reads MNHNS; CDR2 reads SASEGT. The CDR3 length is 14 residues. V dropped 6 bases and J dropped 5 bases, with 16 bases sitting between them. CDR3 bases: TGTGCCAGCAGCACCCAAGGGCGCGCTTATGGCTACACCTTC. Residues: CASSTQGRAYGYTF.

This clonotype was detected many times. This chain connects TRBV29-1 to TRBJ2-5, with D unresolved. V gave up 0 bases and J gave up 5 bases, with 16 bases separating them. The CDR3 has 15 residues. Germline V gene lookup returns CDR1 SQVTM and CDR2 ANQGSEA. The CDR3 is CSVEDPEGLSETQYF. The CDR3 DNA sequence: TGCAGCGTTGAAGATCCTGAAGGTTTAAGTGAGACCCAGTACTTC.

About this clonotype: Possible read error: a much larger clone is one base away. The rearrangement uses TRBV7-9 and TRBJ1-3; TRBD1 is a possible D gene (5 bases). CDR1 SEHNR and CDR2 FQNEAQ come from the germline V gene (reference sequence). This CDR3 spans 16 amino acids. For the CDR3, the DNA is TGTGCCAGCTCCCTGTGGGGGGGGAACTCTGGAAGCACCATATATTTT. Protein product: CASSLWGGNSGSTIYF.